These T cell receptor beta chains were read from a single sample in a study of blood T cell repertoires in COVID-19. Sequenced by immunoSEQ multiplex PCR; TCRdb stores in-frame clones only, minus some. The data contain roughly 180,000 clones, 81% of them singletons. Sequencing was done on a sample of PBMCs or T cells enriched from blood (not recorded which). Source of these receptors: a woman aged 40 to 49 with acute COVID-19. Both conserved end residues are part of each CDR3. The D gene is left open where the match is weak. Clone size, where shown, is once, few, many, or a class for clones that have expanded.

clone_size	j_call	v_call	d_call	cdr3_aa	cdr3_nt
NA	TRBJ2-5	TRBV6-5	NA	CASTELRYQETQYF	TGTGCCAGCACAGAATTGAGGTACCAAGAGACCCAGTACTTC
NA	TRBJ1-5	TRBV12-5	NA	CASGLVEEAQPQHF	TGTGCTAGTGGTTTGGTGGAGGAAGCTCAGCCCCAGCATTTT
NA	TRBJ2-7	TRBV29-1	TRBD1	CSGLDREDYEQYF	TGCAGCGGGCTGGACAGGGAAGATTACGAGCAGTACTTC
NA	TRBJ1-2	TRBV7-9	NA	CASSAGEARYTF	TGTGCCAGCAGCGCTGGCGAGGCGCGCTACACCTTC
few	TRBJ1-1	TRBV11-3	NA	CASSLRENTEAFF	TGTGCCAGCAGCTTACGGGAGAACACTGAAGCTTTCTTT
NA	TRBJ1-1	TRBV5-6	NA	CASSLDGGAAEAFF	TGTGCCAGCAGCTTGGATGGGGGGGCTGCTGAAGCTTTCTTT
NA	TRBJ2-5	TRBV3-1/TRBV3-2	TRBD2	CASSQDRGSGPTSGSQETQYF	TGTGCCAGCAGCCAAGACCGCGGTTCAGGGCCGACTAGCGGGAGTCAAGAGACCCAGTACTTC
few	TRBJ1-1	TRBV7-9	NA	CASSLVRALYTEAFF	TGTGCCAGCAGCTTAGTGCGGGCTCTGTACACTGAAGCTTTCTTT
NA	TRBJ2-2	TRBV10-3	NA	CAISALTAGTGELFF	TGTGCCATCAGTGCTCTAACAGCGGGCACCGGGGAGCTGTTTTTT
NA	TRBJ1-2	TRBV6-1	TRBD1	CASSDRIRQGRTYGYTF	TGTGCCAGCAGTGATCGGATCAGACAGGGCCGGACCTATGGCTACACCTTC
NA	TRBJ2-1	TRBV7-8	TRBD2	CASSSISGGTYNEQFF	TGTGCCAGCAGCTCTATTAGCGGGGGTACCTACAATGAGCAGTTCTTC
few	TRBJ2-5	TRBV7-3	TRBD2	CASSLAPMGPSGQETQYF	TGTGCCAGCAGCTTGGCCCCCATGGGGCCTAGCGGCCAAGAGACCCAGTACTTC
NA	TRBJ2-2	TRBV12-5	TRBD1	CASGLAGGRGTGELFF	TGTGCTAGTGGTTTGGCAGGGGGTAGGGGCACCGGGGAGCTGTTTTTT
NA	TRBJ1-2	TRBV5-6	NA	CASSLSGRRTNYGYTF	TGTGCCAGCAGCTTGAGTGGGAGGCGTACTAACTATGGCTACACCTTC
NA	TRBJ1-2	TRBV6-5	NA	CASKDSGQKGYTF	TGTGCCAGCAAAGACAGCGGACAGAAAGGCTACACCTTC
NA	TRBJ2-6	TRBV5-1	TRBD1	CASSLWGQGESGANVLTF	TGCGCCAGCAGCTTGTGGGGACAGGGGGAGTCTGGGGCCAACGTCCTGACTTTC
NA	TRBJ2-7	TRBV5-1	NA	CASSLELIGSTHEQYF	TGCGCCAGCAGCTTGGAGCTGATCGGTTCCACGCACGAGCAGTACTTC
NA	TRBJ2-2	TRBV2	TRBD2	CASAVAAGMGELFF	TGTGCCAGCGCGGTGGCAGCGGGAATGGGGGAGCTGTTTTTT
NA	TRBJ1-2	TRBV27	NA	CASSEEGSYGYTF	TGTGCCAGCAGTGAAGAAGGGAGCTATGGCTACACCTTC
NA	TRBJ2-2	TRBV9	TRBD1	CASSAPQTGITGELFF	TGTGCCAGCAGCGCCCCCCAGACAGGGATTACCGGGGAGCTGTTTTTT
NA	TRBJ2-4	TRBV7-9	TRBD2	CASSLSGRGDIQYF	TGTGCCAGCAGCCTGAGCGGGAGAGGAGACATTCAGTACTTC
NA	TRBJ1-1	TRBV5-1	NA	CASSVGLEGNTEAFF	TGCGCCAGCAGCGTAGGGCTTGAGGGGAACACTGAAGCTTTCTTT